The 9 T cell receptor beta chains listed next were all sequenced from one sample in a study of human T cells and chemical hapten exposure. TCRdb reprocessed the RACE reads with MiXCR, giving one entry per CDR3 protein. The sample lists tens of thousands of distinct CDR3 sequences, 9.8% occurring once. Time point indicated: patch test 1, 2 weeks after DPC sensitization. Sample treatment: therapeutic diphenylcyclopropenone sensitization with weekly scalp DPC. The material sequenced was whole blood, taken in connection with sensitization to the hapten diphenylcyclopropenone (DPC). Source of these receptors: a woman aged 40 to 50 with alopecia areata. Some clones in this sample may be carry-over from other donors' samples.

This clonotype appeared many times. The chain carries TRBV9 and TRBJ2-1; no firm D call. The germline V gene has CDR1 SGDLS and CDR2 YYNGEE. The CDR3 totals 16 residues. V gave up 3 bases and J gave up 0 bases, with 13 bases separating them. For the CDR3, the DNA is TGTGCCAGCAGCGAGTGGGCGTTGAGCTCCTACAATGAGCAGTTCTTC. Protein sequence: CASSEWALSSYNEQFF. Full variable domain (remainder filled in from reference TRBV9 and TRBJ2-1): DSGVTQTPKHLITATGQRVTLRCSPRSGDLSVYWYQQSLDQGLQFLIQYYNGEERAKGNILERFSAQQFPDLHSELNLSSLELGDSALYFCASSEWALSSYNEQFFGPGTRLTVL.

The sample holds a few counts of this clonotype. The chain carries TRBV29-1 and TRBJ2-3; the match to TRBD1 covers 9 bases. V trimming: 1 base; J trimming: 1 base; junction bases outside the gene matches: 0. The germline V gene encodes CDR1 SQVTM and CDR2 ANQGSEA. The CDR3 length is 14 residues. CDR3 amino acids: CSVEGDRGTDTQYF. The CDR3, as DNA: TGCAGCGTTGAAGGGGACAGGGGCACAGATACGCAGTATTTT.

CDR3 amino acids: CASSWPGQKLFF. The CDR3 nucleotides read TGTGCCAGCAGTTGGCCGGGTCAAAAACTGTTTTTT. The rearrangement joins TRBV28 to TRBJ1-4, with no clear D. V was clipped by 4 bases and J by 9 bases, with 9 bases between them. This CDR3 comprises 12 residues. Germline V gives CDR1 MDHEN, CDR2 SYDVKM.

This clonotype has at least ten counts. The chain links TRBV5-1 to TRBJ1-1; TRBD1 agrees at 8 bases. V trimming: 4 bases; J trimming: 5 bases; junction bases outside the gene matches: 7. The CDR3 is made up of 14 amino acids. The germline gives CDR1 SGHRS, CDR2 YFSETQ. CDR3 in DNA: TGCGCCAGCAGCGCATCAGGGGGCGCGACTGAAGCTTTCTTT. Amino acid sequence: CASSASGGATEAFF.

In this sample, this clonotype turned up many times. The rearrangement joins TRBV7-2 to TRBJ1-5; D is undetermined. The CDR3 is 14 residues long. Trimming took 4 bases from V and 0 from J, leaving 7 bases between them. Germline V CDR1 and CDR2: SGHTA, FQGNSA. CDR3 protein: CASSSAYSNQPQHF. CDR3 nucleotide sequence: TGTGCCAGCAGCTCCGCTTATAGCAATCAGCCCCAGCATTTT.

The chain links TRBV7-2 to TRBJ2-1; weak D call: TRBD2 (5 bases). This CDR3 is built from 16 residues. Germline lookup yields CDR1 SGHTA and CDR2 FQGNSA. The V end lost 5 bases, the J end lost 8 bases, and 22 bases lay between the germline ends. CDR3 region: CASSIRPRSGAHEQFF. The CDR3 DNA sequence: TGTGCCAGCAGCATAAGGCCCCGAAGCGGAGCCCATGAGCAGTTCTTC.

This clonotype was counted many times. The chain employs TRBV14 and TRBJ1-3, with a tentative D call TRBD1 (6 bases). In germline, CDR1 is SGHDN, CDR2 FVKESK. With 2 bases removed from V and 1 base from J, the gap between germline ends came to 6 bases. This CDR3 region has 14 residues. CDR3 nucleotides: TGTGCCAGCAGCCAACAGGGGTCTGGAAACACCATATATTTT. Amino acids: CASSQQGSGNTIYF.

This clonotype has more than one count but fewer than ten. The chain uses TRBV20-1 and TRBJ2-7; no clear D. There are 13 residues in the CDR3. Germline CDR1 and CDR2: DFQATT and SNEGSKA (reference sequence). The V and J ends lost 2 bases and 6 bases respectively, with 14 bases between them. CDR3 region: CSARPVDSFEQYF. In DNA form, the CDR3 reads TGCAGTGCTAGACCGGTCGATAGCTTCGAGCAGTACTTC.

There are many counts of this clonotype. This chain joins TRBV29-1 and TRBJ2-7, with 7 positions matching TRBD1. Germline-derived CDR1 and CDR2 are SQVTM and ANQGSEA. After removal of 3 bases from V and 2 bases from J, the junction contained 10 bases not matched to a gene. The CDR3 has 15 amino acids. The CDR3 sequence is CSVDGSGGSPYEQYF. In nucleotides, the CDR3 is TGCAGCGTTGATGGCTCAGGGGGTAGTCCCTACGAGCAGTACTTC.